This entry concerns a single T cell receptor beta chain. This clone was picked up one time. It has no known antigen specificity. Per-nucleotide qualities are absent, and no much larger clonotype sits a single base away. These data come from a study of blood T cell repertoires in COVID-19 (dated by TCRdb to about 2020). Notes on the research overall: The collaborator samples originated in the United States, Italy and Spain and spanned the acute and convalescent phases of COVID-19. The sample metadata nearly always contained a de-identified subject ID, COVID-19 status, age in years and sex. Samples came from the ongoing ImmuneRACE study (first 160 participants) plus 1,254 subjects from 6 global collaborators. The prospective study material was composed of cDNA or gDNA derived from T cells, B-cell-depleted T cells, or PBMCs. The repertoires were released in a freely available public database intended as a resource for research on the immune response to SARS-CoV-2. Subjects who had been exposed to COVID-19, were actively infected with it, or had recovered from it provided the deeply sampled blood TCRbeta repertoires that made up the dataset. Where available, HLA class I and class II types were taken from metadata supplied by the sample provider and were not determined by assay-based typing.

Results and caveats for the whole study, not just this receptor: How much clinical and demographic metadata was included differed by source and by participant, and the metadata was provided uncurated.

Enrolling through a virtual design, the prospective study's participants ranged in age from roughly 18 to 95 years and lived across around 25 United States geographic areas. To assign participants to cohorts, the prospective study relied on clinical history that participants themselves reported in a screening survey and a study questionnaire. Recovered participants in ImmuneRACE Cohort 3 were defined by two consecutive negative NP/OP PCR tests, clearance by a healthcare professional, or resolution of symptoms. In the prospective study, whole blood, serum and a nasopharyngeal or oropharyngeal swab were collected from each participant by mobile phlebotomists. Additional blood draws and questionnaires over an approximately 2-month period could optionally be provided by prospective study participants. Prospective study blood samples were shipped either frozen or at room temperature before DNA extraction.

From its cysteine to its phenylalanine, the CDR3 spans 13 amino acids. Only the CDR3 DNA stays, 39 bases, in frame from base 1. After removal of 2 bases from V and 3 bases from J, the junction retains 4 bases not matched to a gene. CDR1 and CDR2, looked up from the germline V gene (reference sequence), are GTSNPN and SVGIG. The immunoSEQ Assay, a bias-controlled multiplex PCR, was used to amplify TCRbeta CDR3 regions from genomic DNA. The paper's data handling went like this. The number of nucleated cells in each sample was estimated from the amplification of reference gene primers within the assay. To quantify the absolute abundance of each unique TCRbeta CDR3 rearrangement, sequence reads were collapsed and filtered. For each sample, productive Simpson clonality was calculated as the square root of Simpson's diversity index over productive rearrangements. TCRdb re-hosts the immuneACCESS table, in-frame sequences only. Its copies lack some clones; in the studies checked, an unresolved V gene accounts for under half of them, and the cause for the rest is not known. Clone size and V and J calls were adopted from that table, with D and trimming inferred from the DNA. This sample has about 290,000 clones in its table, and around 90% of those were observed once. Clones ranked in the top ten supply 1.7% of the sample.

The rearrangement joined TRBV30 to TRBJ2-7, with 7 central nucleotides matching TRBD2. Sequenced: PBMCs or T cells enriched from blood (not recorded which). The TCR sequence derives from a woman aged 40-49 years who had recovered from COVID-19. The CDR3 has the sequence CAWSTAGVYEQYF. The DNA is TGTGCCTGGAGTACGGCGGGGGTCTACGAGCAGTACTTC.